This T cell receptor beta chain appears in the sequencing data of a study of blood T cell repertoires in COVID-19. Clones were read by immunoSEQ multiplex PCR, and TCRdb kept only the in-frame ones, dropping some. Of roughly 250,000 clones listed, roughly 84% were seen once; the top ten hold approximately 9%. CDR1 and CDR2 from the germline V gene are SSHAT and FNYEAQ (reference sequence). The CDR3 consists of 15 residues. Concerning this clone itself: Relative to the germline gene, one junction end is altered; a read error may explain this.

Sequencing was done on a sample of peripheral blood. The J gene is TRBJ2-2, the V gene TRBV7-7; 7 nucleotides line up with TRBD2. This sequence was found in a human donor in a cohort sampled during active COVID-19. The CDR3 nucleotides are TGTGCTAGCAGCTCCCAGACTAGCTCTGCCGGGGAGCTGTTTTTT. Its translation: CASSSQTSSAGELFF. The variable domain in full, completed from reference TRBV7-7 and TRBJ2-2, reads GAGVSQSPRYKVTKRGQDVTLRCDPISSHATLYWYQQALGQGPEFLTYFNYEAQPDKSGLPSDRFSAERPEGSISTLTIQRTEQRDSAMYRCASSSQTSSAGELFFGEGSRLTVL.